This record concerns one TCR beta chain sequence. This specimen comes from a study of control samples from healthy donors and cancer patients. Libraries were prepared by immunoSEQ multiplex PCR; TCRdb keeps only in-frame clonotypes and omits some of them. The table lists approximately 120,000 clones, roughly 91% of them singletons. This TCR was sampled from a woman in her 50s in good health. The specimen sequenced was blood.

The CDR3 DNA reads TGTGCCACCGAACGCGGGGGGGGGCGAGAGACCCAGTACTTC. It encodes CATERGGGRETQYF. The chain carries TRBV15 and TRBJ2-5; TRBD2 matches at 9 bases. This CDR3 has 14 amino acids. V lost 8 bases, J lost 4 bases, and 8 bases stayed unmatched. Germline CDR1 reads LNHNV; CDR2 reads YYDKDF (reference sequence). Using reference TRBV15 and TRBJ2-5 for the parts outside the CDR3, the full variable domain is DAMVIQNPRYQVTQFGKPVTLSCSQTLNHNVMYWYQQKSSQAPKLLFHYYDKDFNNEADTPDNFQSRRPNTSFCFLDIRSPGLGDTAMYLCATERGGGRETQYFGPGTRLLVL.